This TCR beta chain was sequenced for a study of CXCR3-negative and CXCR3-positive naive CD8 T cells. Study results and caveats: Within a donor, both naive subsets shared TRBV-TRBJ usage, unlike memory cells. Cryopreservation partially lowered CXCR3 expression, so most assays used fresh PBMCs.

With UMI labels, 5' RACE was used to prepare the TRB cDNA libraries. Each CDR3 protein gets one entry in TCRdb, which reprocessed the 5' RACE reads and gives no DNA. The table lists about 62,000 distinct CDR3 sequences, with about 4.4% in the top ten. About this clonotype itself: Its antigen is still unknown.

The CDR3 is 12 residues long. Germline CDR1 SEHNR, CDR2 FQNEAQ (reference sequence). Sorts that each held 300,000 cells were run in triplicate for every CD8+ T cell subset. This TCR came from a human donor in good health. Some clones in this sample may be carry-over from other donors' samples. Material for sequencing was naive CXCR3- CD8+ T cells from blood. The subset is: CD45RO-CCR7+CD27+CD95- naive CD8+ T cells lacking CXCR3 (TNR3-). The chain has TRBV7-9 and TRBJ2-7. CDR3: CASSALFYEQYF.